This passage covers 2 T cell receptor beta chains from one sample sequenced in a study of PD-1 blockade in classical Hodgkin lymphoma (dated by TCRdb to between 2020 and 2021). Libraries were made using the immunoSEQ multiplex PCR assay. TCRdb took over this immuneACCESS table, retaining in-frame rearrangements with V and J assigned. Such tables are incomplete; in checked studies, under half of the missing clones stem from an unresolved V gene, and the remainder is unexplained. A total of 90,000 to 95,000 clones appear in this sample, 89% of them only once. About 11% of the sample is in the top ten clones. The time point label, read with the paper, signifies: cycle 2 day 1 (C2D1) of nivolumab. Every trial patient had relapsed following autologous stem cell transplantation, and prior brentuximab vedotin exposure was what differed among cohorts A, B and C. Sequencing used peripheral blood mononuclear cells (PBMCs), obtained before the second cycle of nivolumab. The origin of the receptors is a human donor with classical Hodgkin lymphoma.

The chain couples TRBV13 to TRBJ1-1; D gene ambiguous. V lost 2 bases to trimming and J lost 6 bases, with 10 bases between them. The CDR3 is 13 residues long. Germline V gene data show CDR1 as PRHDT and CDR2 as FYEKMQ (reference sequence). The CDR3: CASSLPSPAEAFF. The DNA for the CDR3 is TGTGCCAGCAGCTTACCGAGCCCGGCTGAAGCTTTCTTT.

As DNA, the CDR3 is TGTGCCAGCAGTAGAGGGGGGGGCACAGATACGCAGTATTTT. Encoded protein: CASSRGGGTDTQYF. The chain recombines TRBV6-5 with TRBJ2-3, with D perhaps TRBD2 (7 bases). This CDR3 region has 14 residues. Trimming took off 5 bases at V and 1 base at J, with 10 bases between the two ends. Germline CDR1 MNHEY, CDR2 SVGAGI.